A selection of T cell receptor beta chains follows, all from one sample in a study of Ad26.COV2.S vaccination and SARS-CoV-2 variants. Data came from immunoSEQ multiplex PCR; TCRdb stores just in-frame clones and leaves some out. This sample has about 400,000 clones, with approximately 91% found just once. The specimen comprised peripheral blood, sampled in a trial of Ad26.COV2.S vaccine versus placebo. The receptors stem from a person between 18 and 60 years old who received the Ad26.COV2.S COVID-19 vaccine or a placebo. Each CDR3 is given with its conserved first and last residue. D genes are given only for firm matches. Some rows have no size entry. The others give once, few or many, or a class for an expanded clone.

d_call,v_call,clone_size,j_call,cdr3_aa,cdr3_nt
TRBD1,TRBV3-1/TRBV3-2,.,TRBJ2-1,CASSQHPTGGGRFF,TGTGCCAGCAGCCAACACCCGACAGGGGGCGGACGGTTCTTC
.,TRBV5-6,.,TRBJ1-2,CASTWDQHGYTF,TGTGCCAGCACGTGGGACCAACACGGCTACACCTTC
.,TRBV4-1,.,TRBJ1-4,CASSQDRFPGREKLFF,TGCGCCAGCAGCCAAGATCGGTTCCCAGGGAGGGAAAAACTGTTTTTT
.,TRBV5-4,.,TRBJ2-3,CASSLPTGQGTQYF,TGTGCCAGCAGCTTACCGACTGGGCAAGGTACGCAGTATTTT
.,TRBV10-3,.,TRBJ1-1,CAISVRVGENTEAFF,TGTGCCATCAGTGTACGGGTGGGGGAGAACACTGAAGCTTTCTTT
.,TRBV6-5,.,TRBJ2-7,CASSYQAWGPYEQYF,TGTGCCAGCAGTTACCAGGCGTGGGGGCCTTACGAGCAGTACTTC
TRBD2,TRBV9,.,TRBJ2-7,CASSVAVAGVAYEQYF,TGTGCCAGCAGCGTAGCGGTAGCGGGGGTGGCCTACGAGCAGTACTTC
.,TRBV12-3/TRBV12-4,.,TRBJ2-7,CASSQRGGGEQYF,TGTGCCAGCAGTCAAAGGGGGGGAGGCGAGCAGTACTTC
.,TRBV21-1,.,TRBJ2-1,CASSKGARIHSYNEQFF,TGTGCCAGCAGCAAAGGCGCTAGGATCCACTCCTACAATGAGCAGTTCTTC
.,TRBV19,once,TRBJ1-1,CASSIRDTEAFF,TGTGCCAGTAGTATCCGCGACACTGAAGCTTTCTTT
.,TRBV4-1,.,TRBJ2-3,CASSQDRYAADTQYF,TGCGCCAGCAGCCAAGATCGGTACGCGGCAGATACGCAGTATTTT
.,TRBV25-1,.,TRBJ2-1,CASSEDRDNYNEQFF,TGTGCCAGCAGTGAAGACCGGGACAATTACAATGAGCAGTTCTTC
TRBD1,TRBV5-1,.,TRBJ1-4,CASSLGDRDGEKLFF,TGCGCCAGCAGCTTGGGGGACAGGGACGGGGAAAAACTGTTTTTT
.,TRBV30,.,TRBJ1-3,CACDSPIYF,TGTGCCTGTGACAGTCCCATATATTTT
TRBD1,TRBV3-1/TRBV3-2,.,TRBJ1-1,CASSTITGGEAFF,TGTGCCAGCAGCACGATCACAGGGGGCGAAGCTTTCTTT
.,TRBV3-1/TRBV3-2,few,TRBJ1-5,CASSQGGYQPQHF,TGTGCCAGCAGCCAAGGAGGGTATCAGCCCCAGCATTTT
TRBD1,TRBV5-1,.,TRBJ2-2,CASSARTGNTGELFF,TGCGCCAGCAGCGCAAGGACAGGGAACACCGGGGAGCTGTTTTTT
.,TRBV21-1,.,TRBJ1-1,CASGLGGNTEAFF,TGTGCCAGCGGCCTTGGAGGGAACACTGAAGCTTTCTTT
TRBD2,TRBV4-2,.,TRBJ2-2,CASSQVGSGLAAGELFF,TGTGCCAGCAGCCAAGTGGGTTCGGGACTAGCGGCCGGGGAGCTGTTTTTT
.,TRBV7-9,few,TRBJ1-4,CASSLGDGKLFF,TGTGCCAGCAGCTTAGGGGATGGAAAACTGTTTTTT
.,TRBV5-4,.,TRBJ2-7,CASSFVGQGRAEQYF,TGTGCCAGCAGCTTTGTTGGGCAGGGCCGAGCCGAGCAGTACTTC
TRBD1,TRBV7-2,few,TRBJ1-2,CASSLPGQIYGYTF,TGTGCCAGCAGCTTGCCGGGACAGATCTATGGCTACACCTTC
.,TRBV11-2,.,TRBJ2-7,CASSLPGVGLIEQYF,TGTGCCAGCAGCTTGCCGGGGGTTGGACTAATCGAGCAGTACTTC
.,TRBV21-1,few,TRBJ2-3,CASSKFGPRRTDTQYF,TGTGCCAGCAGCAAATTTGGGCCAAGGAGGACAGATACGCAGTATTTT
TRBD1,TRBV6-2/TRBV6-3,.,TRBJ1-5,CASSPENRGRHQPQHF,TGTGCCAGCAGCCCCGAGAACAGGGGGCGTCACCAGCCCCAGCATTTT
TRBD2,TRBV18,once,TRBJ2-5,CASSPPRLAGGPPPETQYF,TGTGCCAGCTCACCACCGAGACTAGCGGGGGGCCCGCCCCCAGAGACCCAGTACTTC
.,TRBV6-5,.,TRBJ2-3,CASSYEGGRLDTQYF,TGTGCCAGCAGTTACGAGGGGGGGCGTTTAGATACGCAGTATTTT
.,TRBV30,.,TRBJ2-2,CAWSGFWGGGNTGELFF,TGTGCCTGGAGCGGATTCTGGGGAGGAGGGAACACCGGGGAGCTGTTTTTT
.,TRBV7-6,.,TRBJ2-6,CASSSKVPSGSGANVLTF,TGTGCCAGCAGCTCCAAAGTCCCGTCTGGCTCTGGGGCCAACGTCCTGACTTTC
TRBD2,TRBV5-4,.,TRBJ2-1,CASSLAGLAGEDEQFF,TGTGCCAGCAGCTTGGCCGGACTAGCGGGCGAGGATGAGCAGTTCTTC
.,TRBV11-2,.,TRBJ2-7,CASSLNSRGLDEQYF,TGTGCCAGCAGCTTAAACTCGCGTGGGCTCGACGAGCAGTACTTC
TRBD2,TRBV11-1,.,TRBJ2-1,CASSHSGGARNEQFF,TGTGCCAGCAGCCATAGCGGGGGGGCCCGAAATGAGCAGTTCTTC
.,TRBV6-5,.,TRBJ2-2,CASSQRTATGELFF,TGTGCCAGCAGTCAAAGGACCGCCACCGGGGAGCTGTTTTTT
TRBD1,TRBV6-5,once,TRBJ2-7,CASRGGEEQYF,TGTGCCAGCAGAGGGGGCGAAGAGCAGTACTTC
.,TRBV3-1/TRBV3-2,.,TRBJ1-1,CASSQPWRNTEAFF,TGTGCCAGCAGCCAGCCCTGGAGAAACACTGAAGCTTTCTTT
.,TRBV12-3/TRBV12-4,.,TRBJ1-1,CASLRDTEAFF,TGTGCCAGCCTCCGGGACACTGAAGCTTTCTTT
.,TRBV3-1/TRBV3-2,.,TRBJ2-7,CASSQEGEEQYF,TGTGCCAGCAGCCAAGAAGGTGAGGAGCAGTACTTC
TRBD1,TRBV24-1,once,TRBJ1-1,CATSDPKTGGKAFF,TGTGCCACCAGTGATCCAAAGACAGGGGGGAAAGCTTTCTTT
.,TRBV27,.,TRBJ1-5,CASSSVIGQPQHF,TGTGCCAGCAGTTCCGTGATTGGTCAGCCCCAGCATTTT
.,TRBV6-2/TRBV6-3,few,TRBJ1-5,CASSYKISNQPQHF,TGTGCCAGCAGTTACAAGATTAGCAATCAGCCCCAGCATTTT
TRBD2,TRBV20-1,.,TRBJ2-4,CSASRGGNAKNIQYF,TGCAGTGCTAGTCGGGGAGGGAATGCCAAAAACATTCAGTACTTC
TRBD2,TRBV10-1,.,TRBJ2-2,CASSNLRGGSNTGELFF,TGCGCCAGCAGTAATCTCCGCGGGGGGTCGAACACCGGGGAGCTGTTTTTT
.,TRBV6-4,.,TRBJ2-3,CASSESLWADTQYF,TGTGCCAGCAGTGAAAGTCTCTGGGCGGATACGCAGTATTTT
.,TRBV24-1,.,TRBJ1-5,CATAAPDQPQHF,TGTGCCACAGCCGCACCCGATCAGCCCCAGCATTTT
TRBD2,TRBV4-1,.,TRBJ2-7,CASSARLAGVTFFEQYF,TGCGCCAGCAGCGCCCGGCTAGCGGGGGTCACGTTTTTCGAGCAGTACTTC
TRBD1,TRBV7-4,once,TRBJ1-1,CASSLADRGNTEAFF,TGTGCCAGCAGCTTAGCGGACAGGGGCAACACTGAAGCTTTCTTT
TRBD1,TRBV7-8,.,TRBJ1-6,CASSLWTGGRRWNSPLHF,TGTGCCAGCAGCTTGTGGACAGGGGGCCGGCGTTGGAATTCACCCCTCCACTTT
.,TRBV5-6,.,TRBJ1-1,CASSLGSYTEAFF,TGTGCCAGCAGCTTGGGTAGTTACACTGAAGCTTTCTTT
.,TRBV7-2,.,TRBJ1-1,CASSFGGPLNTEAFF,TGTGCCAGCAGCTTTGGAGGACCCCTGAACACTGAAGCTTTCTTT
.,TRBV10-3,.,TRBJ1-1,CAISEFDSEAFF,TGTGCCATCAGTGAGTTTGACAGTGAAGCTTTCTTT